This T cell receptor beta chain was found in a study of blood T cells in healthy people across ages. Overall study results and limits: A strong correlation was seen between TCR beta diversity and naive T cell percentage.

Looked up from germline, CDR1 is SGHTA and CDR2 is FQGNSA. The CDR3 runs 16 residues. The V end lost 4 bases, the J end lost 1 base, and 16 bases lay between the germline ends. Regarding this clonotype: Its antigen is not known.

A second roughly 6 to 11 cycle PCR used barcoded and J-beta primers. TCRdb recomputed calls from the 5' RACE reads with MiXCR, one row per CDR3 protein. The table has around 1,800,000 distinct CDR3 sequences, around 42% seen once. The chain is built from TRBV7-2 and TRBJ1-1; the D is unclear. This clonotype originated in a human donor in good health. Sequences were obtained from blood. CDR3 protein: CASSSPTLVANTEAFF. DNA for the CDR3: TGTGCCAGCAGCTCCCCGACTCTGGTGGCGAACACTGAAGCTTTCTTT.